The 18 T cell receptor beta chains below all came from one sample that was sequenced in a study of cytomegalovirus exposure and HLA in healthy donors. The PCR ran on 60 Vbeta and 13 Jbeta primers. Some clones are missing from TCRdb's copy, which holds only in-frame ones; the method was immunoSEQ multiplex PCR. The sample yields around 190,000 clones, about 76% seen once. The sample comprised PBMCs. Every receptor here comes from a woman aged 45 to 65 in good health and CMV-seronegative.

The chain is built from TRBV6-5 and TRBJ2-7; D perhaps matches TRBD1 (5 bases). With 5 bases removed from V and 6 bases from J, the gap between germline ends came to 17 bases. The CDR3 extends over 14 amino acids. The germline gives CDR1 MNHEY, CDR2 SVGAGI. This chain's CDR3 is CASSRAAGPPEQYF. The CDR3 region has the DNA TGTGCCAGCAGTCGTGCTGCAGGGCCCCCCGAGCAGTACTTC.

This clone was seen a handful of times. This chain joins TRBV2 and TRBJ2-6; D gene ambiguous. CDR1 is SNHLY, CDR2 FYNNEI, per germline. The CDR3 is 15 amino acids. The V end was cut by 8 bases, the J end by 0 bases, with 11 bases between. CDR3 sequence reads: CASLGESSGANVLTF. The CDR3 nucleotides are TGTGCCAGCCTGGGCGAGAGCTCTGGGGCCAACGTCCTGACTTTC. The full variable domain, with the rest looked up from reference TRBV2 and TRBJ2-6, is EPEVTQTPSHQVTQMGQEVILRCVPISNHLYFYWYRQILGQKVEFLVSFYNNEISEKSEIFDDQFSVERPDGSNFTLKIRSTKLEDSAMYFCASLGESSGANVLTFGAGSRLTVL.

This chain links TRBV18 with TRBJ1-1; no definite D call. Germline lookup yields CDR1 KGHSH and CDR2 LQKENI. This CDR3 contains 17 residues. The germline V and J ends were trimmed by 5 bases and 0 bases, with 19 bases remaining between them. The CDR3, as DNA: TGTGCCAGCTCAAAATCTGTCGGGAGTTCCGTGAACACTGAAGCTTTCTTT. Amino acids: CASSKSVGSSVNTEAFF.

CDR3 bases: TGTGCCAGCAGCTCCGACAGGGGGCCAAGAACAGATACGCAGTATTTT. Its translation: CASSSDRGPRTDTQYF. This chain joins TRBV5-8 and TRBJ2-3, with TRBD1 matching over 10 bases. J lost 3 bases, V lost 3 bases, and 7 bases had no gene match. The germline CDR1 and CDR2 sequences are SGHTS and YDEGEE. The CDR3 extends over 16 amino acids. The full variable domain, rest sourced from reference TRBV5-8 and TRBJ2-3, is EAGVTQSPTHLIKTRGQQATLRCSPISGHTSVYWYQQALGLGLQFLLWYDEGEERNRGNFPPRFSGRQFPNYSSELNVNALELEDSALYLCASSSDRGPRTDTQYFGPGTRLTVL.

V is TRBV6-1 and J is TRBJ2-7; 11 bases are a match to TRBD2. This CDR3 is 17 amino acids long. The germline V gene has CDR1 MNHNS and CDR2 SASEGT. The V segment lost 4 bases and the J segment 1 base; nucleotides outside the gene matches: 9. The CDR3 DNA reads as TGTGCCAGCAGTGTTTCGCCGGGGACTAGCGGTTCCTACGAGCAGTACTTC. It is translated as CASSVSPGTSGSYEQYF.

The chain carries TRBV7-8 and TRBJ1-5; TRBD1 matches 11 bases. V gave up 7 bases and J gave up 2 bases; unmatched junction bases: 7. The CDR3 extends over 16 amino acids. CDR1 and CDR2 (germline): SGHVS, FQNEAQ. CDR3 DNA sequence: TGTGCCAGCATCAGGACAGGGGGCGTTGGCAATCAGCCCCAGCATTTT. As protein: CASIRTGGVGNQPQHF.

The chain has TRBV7-2 and TRBJ1-6; 12 bases agree with TRBD1. The CDR3 is 18 amino acids. With 5 bases clipped from V and 14 bases from J, the junction kept 19 bases outside the gene matches. Germline V gene data show CDR1 as SGHTA and CDR2 as FQGNSA. The CDR3, as DNA: TGTGCCAGCAGCCCCAGTACCGGGACAGGGGGCCTCCGGGGGTCCCTCCACTTT. Protein sequence: CASSPSTGTGGLRGSLHF. Complete variable domain (other parts from reference TRBV7-2 and TRBJ1-6): GAGVSQSPSNKVTEKGKDVELRCDPISGHTALYWYRQSLGQGLEFLIYFQGNSAPDKSGLPSDRFSAERTGGSVSTLTIQRTQQEDSAVYLCASSPSTGTGGLRGSLHFGNGTRLTVT.

This clone was picked up a small number of times. The chain has TRBV27 and TRBJ1-5, with 7 bases aligning to TRBD1. With 6 bases clipped from V and 1 base from J, the junction kept 3 bases outside the gene matches. The CDR3 extends over 14 amino acids. Per germline, CDR1 MNHEY and CDR2 SMNVEV (reference sequence). CDR3 protein: CASRPGQSNQPQHF. Written as DNA, the CDR3 is TGTGCCAGCAGACCGGGACAGAGCAATCAGCCCCAGCATTTT.

The chain carries TRBV4-3 and TRBJ1-5, with TRBD1 identical over 8 bases. J gave up 9 bases and V 0 bases, and 13 bases lay outside the gene matches. This CDR3 spans 17 amino acids. Germline-derived CDR1 and CDR2 are LGHNA and YSLEER. CDR3 in DNA: TGCGCCAGCAGCCAAGATTTGCGACAGGGGCCTTCGGGGCCCCAGCATTTT. Translating it yields CASSQDLRQGPSGPQHF.

The gene calls are TRBV18 and TRBJ1-1, with D unresolved. The CDR3 contains 17 residues. CDR1 is KGHSH and CDR2 is LQKENI in the germline V gene. The germline V and J ends were trimmed by 2 bases and 0 bases, with 16 bases remaining between them. CDR3 sequence (DNA): TGTGCCAGCTCACCAAGAGGGCCCAGCTACATGAACACTGAAGCTTTCTTT. This encodes CASSPRGPSYMNTEAFF.

This chain joins TRBV29-1 and TRBJ2-5; 9 bases agree with TRBD1. Germline V gives CDR1 SQVTM, CDR2 ANQGSEA. The CDR3 contains 12 residues. The V gene end was trimmed by 4 bases and the J gene end by 5 bases; junction bases not matched to a gene: 2. The CDR3 here is CSVATGGETQYF. The DNA for the CDR3 is TGCAGCGTTGCGACAGGGGGGGAGACCCAGTACTTC.

V gene TRBV29-1 combines with J gene TRBJ2-1, with 11 bases identical to TRBD1. Trimming removed 6 bases from V and 10 bases from J; junction bases left unmatched: 14. The germline V gene has CDR1 SQVTM and CDR2 ANQGSEA. The CDR3 sequence is 15 residues long. CDR3 protein: CSVGSGQGARGEQFF. CDR3 bases: TGCAGCGTCGGCTCCGGACAGGGGGCAAGGGGGGAGCAGTTCTTC.

The V and J genes are TRBV5-6 and TRBJ1-5, with a possible D match to TRBD1 (5 bases). The CDR3 sequence is 15 residues long. Trimming left V 2 bases short and J 2 bases short, with 11 bases between. Germline V CDR1 and CDR2: SGHDT, YYEEEE. This chain's CDR3 is CASSLGVVGNQPQHF. CDR3 DNA sequence: TGTGCCAGCAGCTTAGGGGTAGTGGGCAATCAGCCCCAGCATTTT.

V usage is TRBV11-3 and J usage is TRBJ1-2; 8 nucleotides match TRBD1. This CDR3 has 15 amino acids. Per the germline V gene, CDR1 is SGHNT and CDR2 is YENEEA. The V segment lost 5 bases and the J segment 6 bases; nucleotides outside the gene matches: 11. The CDR3 loop reads CASSPGTGLRDGYTF. The DNA of the CDR3 is TGTGCCAGCAGCCCAGGGACAGGACTCCGCGATGGCTACACCTTC.

This clone was seen a few times. The chain is built from TRBV4-2 and TRBJ1-1; tentative D call: TRBD1 (5 bases). The CDR3 spans 15 residues. Germline CDR1 reads LGHNA; CDR2 reads YNFKEQ. Trimming stripped 4 bases from V and 1 base from J, with 13 bases between. CDR3 residues: CASSRSRRENTEAFF. CDR3 bases: TGTGCCAGCAGCCGTAGTCGCAGGGAGAACACTGAAGCTTTCTTT.

This clone appeared a few times. V and J are TRBV13 and TRBJ2-3; 12 bases map to TRBD2. CDR3 length equals 16 residues. After removal of 0 bases from V and 5 bases from J, the junction contained 3 bases not matched to a gene. Per germline, CDR1 PRHDT and CDR2 FYEKMQ (reference sequence). CDR3 in amino acids: CASSLGLAGGGDTQYF. The DNA of the CDR3 is TGTGCCAGCAGCTTAGGCCTAGCGGGAGGGGGAGATACGCAGTATTTT. The full variable domain, rest sourced from reference TRBV13 and TRBJ2-3, is AAGVIQSPRHLIKEKRETATLKCYPIPRHDTVYWYQQGPGQDPQFLISFYEKMQSDKGSIPDRFSAQQFSDYHSELNMSSLELGDSALYFCASSLGLAGGGDTQYFGPGTRLTVL.

V usage is TRBV10-3 and J usage is TRBJ2-5; 13 nucleotides match TRBD2. CDR3 length: 18 residues. The germline V gene encodes CDR1 ENHRY and CDR2 SYGVKD. V lost 0 bases to trimming and J lost 0 bases; unmatched junction nucleotides: 4. CDR3 residues: CAISESLAGGTNQETQYF. CDR3 in DNA: TGTGCCATCAGTGAGTCACTAGCGGGAGGGACTAACCAAGAGACCCAGTACTTC.

The V gene is TRBV7-3, the J gene TRBJ2-6; no definite D call. Germline values: CDR1 SGHTA, CDR2 FQGTGA. The CDR3 sequence is 13 residues long. V gave up 5 bases and J gave up 2 bases, with 4 bases separating them. Here the CDR3 DNA reads TGTGCCAGCAGCCCTACTGGGGCCAACGTCCTGACTTTC. Translating gives CASSPTGANVLTF.